This T cell receptor beta chain was obtained from a study of PD-L1 blockade in urothelial cancer. In the study overall: The median number of T cells present in blood samples was approximately 140,000.

This clone has more than one count but fewer than ten. From germline, CDR1 is SGHTA and CDR2 FQGTGA. The CDR3 has 15 amino acids. Trimming removed 2 bases from V and 7 bases from J; junction bases left unmatched: 8. Time point noted: peripheral blood 6 weeks after treatment start. PCRs each included synthetic TCR analog templates spiked in. TCRdb keeps only in-frame clones here, not all; method: immunoSEQ multiplex PCR. The sample lists about 130,000 clones; about 82% were seen once. This receptor was identified in a man aged 50-59 years with urothelial cancer. The chain has TRBV7-3 and TRBJ2-1; 7 bases line up with TRBD2. The source material was PBMCs, sampled around atezolizumab (anti-PD-L1) treatment. The CDR3, as DNA: TGTGCCAGCAGCTTAGGGGGGGGAGTCGGGAATGAGCAGTTCTTC. As protein: CASSLGGGVGNEQFF.